This entry lists 32 T cell receptor beta chains sequenced from one sample in a study of T cells after yellow fever vaccination. TCRdb used MiXCR to reprocess the 5' RACE reads, holding one entry per CDR3 protein. Of 350,000 to 450,000 distinct CDR3 sequences in the sample, 6% to 8% were seen once. The sample consisted of PBMCs, taken 5 days after the yellow fever booster vaccination. These TCRs come from a man aged 25 to 45 who received the YFV17D yellow fever vaccine.

This clonotype was picked up a small number of times. The chain is built from TRBV7-2 and TRBJ2-2; D might be TRBD2 (6 bases). This CDR3 is built from 17 residues. The germline V gene has CDR1 SGHTA and CDR2 FQGNSA. The V end was cut by 2 bases, the J end by 2 bases, with 15 bases between. This CDR3 reads CASSLPRRLGNTGELFF. The CDR3 DNA sequence: TGTGCCAGCAGCTTACCACGCCGACTAGGAAACACCGGGGAGCTGTTTTTT. Complete variable domain (other parts from reference TRBV7-2 and TRBJ2-2): GAGVSQSPSNKVTEKGKDVELRCDPISGHTALYWYRQSLGQGLEFLIYFQGNSAPDKSGLPSDRFSAERTGGSVSTLTIQRTQQEDSAVYLCASSLPRRLGNTGELFFGEGSRLTVL.

The chain couples TRBV5-1 to TRBJ2-7; 7 nucleotides align to TRBD2. The CDR3 extends over 15 amino acids. Unmatched junction bases numbered 5, after V lost 0 bases and J lost 2 bases. Germline values: CDR1 SGHRS, CDR2 YFSETQ. The CDR3, as DNA: TGCGCCAGCAGCTTGGCCGACAGCGGGGCCTACGAGCAGTACTTC. Translating it yields CASSLADSGAYEQYF.

This clonotype showed up many times. The rearrangement uses TRBV7-2 and TRBJ1-1, with no clear D. Per germline, CDR1 SGHTA and CDR2 FQGNSA. The CDR3 has 11 residues. Trimming left V 3 bases short and J 4 bases short, with 3 bases between. The CDR3 is CASSFGTEAFF. CDR3 DNA: TGTGCCAGCAGCTTTGGCACTGAAGCTTTCTTT.

The V call is TRBV20-1, the J call TRBJ2-5; D possibly corresponds to TRBD2 (6 bases). V was clipped by 5 bases and J by 5 bases, with 18 bases between them. The CDR3 length is 14 residues. From germline, CDR1 is DFQATT and CDR2 SNEGSKA (reference sequence). The CDR3 is CSAHPAAGRETQYF. The CDR3, as DNA: TGCAGTGCTCACCCCGCGGCGGGAAGGGAGACCCAGTACTTC.

There are many counts of this clonotype. This sequence joins TRBV28 and TRBJ2-1; D perhaps matches TRBD2 (6 bases). CDR3 length equals 15 residues. Trimming took off 6 bases at V and 2 bases at J, with 14 bases between the two ends. CDR1 and CDR2 (germline): MDHEN, SYDVKM. The CDR3 region is CASRKPGTAYNEQFF. The DNA of the CDR3 is TGTGCCAGCAGAAAACCCGGGACTGCCTACAATGAGCAGTTCTTC.

This clonotype was picked up many times. The chain is built from TRBV12-3 or TRBV12-4 and TRBJ2-2; D is uncertain. V was trimmed by 8 bases and J by 6 bases, leaving 10 bases between them. This CDR3 region has 12 residues. CDR3 in DNA: TGTGCCAGCCCGACGGGCGCCGGGGAGCTGTTTTTT. Protein: CASPTGAGELFF.

This clonotype has a handful of counts. The chain combines TRBV28 with TRBJ2-2, with D tentatively TRBD1 or TRBD2 (6 bases each). V was pared by 3 bases and J by 5 bases, with 13 bases between. CDR3 length: 15 amino acids. Germline CDR1 is MDHEN and CDR2 is SYDVKM. The chain's CDR3 is CASSLRGAWTGELFF. In nucleotides, the CDR3 is TGTGCCAGCAGTTTGAGGGGGGCATGGACCGGGGAGCTGTTTTTT.

In this sample, this clonotype turned up a few times. The gene calls are TRBV12-3 or TRBV12-4 and TRBJ2-4; TRBD2 might be the D (6 bases). The CDR3 runs 16 residues. V gave up 3 bases and J gave up 2 bases, with 14 bases separating them. The CDR3 sequence: CASSLGLLGSKNIQYF. The CDR3 coding sequence is TGTGCCAGCAGTTTGGGACTCCTTGGGTCCAAAAACATTCAGTACTTC.

This sequence joins TRBV14 and TRBJ2-3, with 10 bases aligning to TRBD2. The CDR3 runs to 17 residues. Germline lookup yields CDR1 SGHDN and CDR2 FVKESK. V lost 4 bases to trimming and J lost 3 bases; unmatched junction nucleotides: 10. CDR3 nucleotides: TGTGCCAGCAGCCGTCTTCTAGCGGGAGTCGGAACAGATACGCAGTATTTT. This codes for CASSRLLAGVGTDTQYF.

This clonotype was detected a few times. This sequence joins TRBV10-3 and TRBJ2-1; 16 bases line up with TRBD2. Germline values: CDR1 ENHRY, CDR2 SYGVKD. The V segment lost 6 bases and the J segment 8 bases; nucleotides outside the gene matches: 4. The length of the CDR3 is 15 residues. The CDR3 spells CAIRGLAGGPDEQFF. The CDR3 DNA reads TGTGCCATCAGGGGACTAGCGGGAGGGCCGGATGAGCAGTTCTTC.

J is TRBJ2-3 and V is TRBV7-6, with 8 bases that match TRBD2. CDR1 is SGHVS, CDR2 FNYEAQ, per germline. After removal of 5 bases from V and 2 bases from J, the junction contained 9 bases not matched to a gene. This CDR3 region has 16 residues. CDR3 amino acids: CASSKRLATFTDTQYF. DNA of the CDR3: TGTGCCAGCAGCAAAAGACTAGCGACCTTCACAGATACGCAGTATTTT.

In its sample, this clonotype was seen a few times. The chain couples TRBV5-1 to TRBJ2-7; 9 nucleotides line up with TRBD2. The germline gives CDR1 SGHRS, CDR2 YFSETQ. This CDR3 is 15 amino acids long. With V trimmed by 5 bases and J by 4 bases, 10 bases remained unmatched. The DNA for the CDR3 is TGCGCCAGCAGAACCCTAGCGGGATGGATTTACGAGCAGTACTTC. Translating it yields CASRTLAGWIYEQYF.

This clonotype was counted ten times or more. The genes are TRBV4-3 and TRBJ2-7, with 10 bases fitting TRBD1. With V trimmed by 4 bases and J by 3 bases, 6 bases remained unmatched. The germline CDR1 and CDR2 sequences are LGHNA and YSLEER. CDR3 size: 15 residues. The CDR3 nucleotides are TGCGCCAGCAGCCGACAGGGGGCCGGTAACTACGAGCAGTACTTC. This sequence encodes CASSRQGAGNYEQYF.

This chain connects TRBV5-5 to TRBJ2-3; D is perhaps TRBD1 (6 bases). CDR1 and CDR2 (germline): SGHKS, YYEKEE (reference sequence). V shed 10 bases and J shed 0 bases, with 18 bases lying between them. The CDR3 has 15 residues. The CDR3 DNA sequence: TGTGCCTCATGGGGGCCACGCTTTAGCACAGATACGCAGTATTTT. This gives the protein CASWGPRFSTDTQYF. The whole variable domain, filled in from reference TRBV5-5 and TRBJ2-3, reads DAGVTQSPTHLIKTRGQQVTLRCSPISGHKSVSWYQQVLGQGPQFIFQYYEKEERGRGNFPDRFSARQFPNYSSELNVNALLLGDSALYLCASWGPRFSTDTQYFGPGTRLTVL.

In its sample, this clonotype was seen a few times. This chain uses TRBV29-1 with TRBJ2-5, with D perhaps matching TRBD1 (6 bases). The CDR3 totals 14 residues. V lost 3 bases and J 5 bases, leaving 16 bases between the germline ends. Germline CDR1 is SQVTM and CDR2 is ANQGSEA. The CDR3 here is CSVESRGGRETQYF. The DNA for the CDR3 is TGCAGCGTTGAGAGCAGGGGTGGTAGGGAGACCCAGTACTTC.

This clonotype was counted a few times. The genes are TRBV7-6 and TRBJ2-7; 10 nucleotides align to TRBD2. J lost 4 bases, V lost 3 bases, and 6 bases had no gene match. CDR1 SGHVS and CDR2 FNYEAQ come from the germline V gene. The length of the CDR3 is 15 residues. CDR3 nucleotides: TGTGCCAGCAGCTTTTCTAGCGGGGGCTCTTACGAGCAGTACTTC. It codes for CASSFSSGGSYEQYF.

This clonotype was observed at least ten times. The chain recombines TRBV12-3 or TRBV12-4 with TRBJ2-2; 10 positions match TRBD2. Losses at the gene ends were 3 bases for V and 6 bases for J; bases not matched to a gene: 4. CDR3 length: 15 residues. This CDR3 is CASSFLAGVPGELFF. CDR3 in DNA: TGTGCCAGCAGTTTCCTAGCGGGAGTTCCCGGGGAGCTGTTTTTT.

At least ten counts were recorded for this clonotype. For the CDR3, the DNA is TGCAGCGTTGAAGGGGGGGTTGAGGGTACCTACGAGCAGTACTTC. Protein: CSVEGGVEGTYEQYF. The chain links TRBV29-1 to TRBJ2-7; TRBD2 is a possible D gene (6 bases). Germline-derived CDR1 and CDR2 are SQVTM and ANQGSEA. The CDR3 runs 15 residues. The ends were cut back, 1 base at V and 2 bases at J, with 15 bases in the middle.

The CDR3 sequence is CSVVGTGIADTQYF. CDR3 coding DNA: TGCAGCGTGGTGGGGACAGGGATTGCAGATACGCAGTATTTT. This chain links TRBV29-1 with TRBJ2-3; TRBD1 agrees at 9 bases. Germline CDR1 is SQVTM and CDR2 is ANQGSEA. This CDR3 region has 14 residues. Trimming cost V 6 bases and J 4 bases; bases outside gene matches: 8.

This clonotype came up many times. J is TRBJ2-5 and V is TRBV12-5, with D perhaps matching TRBD1 (6 bases). The CDR3 runs 14 residues. Trimming took 7 bases from V and 0 from J, leaving 12 bases between them. Germline CDR1 reads LGHNT; CDR2 reads FRNRAP. In DNA form, the CDR3 reads TGTGCTAGTGCCCGGACAGCGTACCAAGAGACCCAGTACTTC. Encoded protein: CASARTAYQETQYF. Together with reference TRBV12-5 and TRBJ2-5, the CDR3 gives the full variable domain: DARVTQTPRHKVTEMGQEVTMRCQPILGHNTVFWYRQTMMQGLELLAYFRNRAPLDDSGMPKDRFSAEMPDATLATLKIQPSEPRDSAVYFCASARTAYQETQYFGPGTRLLVL.

This clonotype has more than one count but fewer than ten. The chain joins TRBV29-1 to TRBJ2-1, with 7 nucleotides matching TRBD2. The V segment lost 2 bases and the J segment 2 bases; nucleotides outside the gene matches: 6. This CDR3 contains 15 residues. Germline CDR1 SQVTM, CDR2 ANQGSEA. This CDR3 reads CSVESLADAYNEQFF. The DNA of the CDR3 is TGCAGCGTTGAAAGCCTAGCGGACGCCTACAATGAGCAGTTCTTC.

The chain employs TRBV5-4 and TRBJ2-7; maybe TRBD2 (5 bases). Germline assignment: CDR1 SGHNT and CDR2 YYREEE (reference sequence). The V gene lost 4 bases and the J gene lost 3 bases, with 17 bases spanning the gap. The CDR3 has 15 residues. Here the CDR3 DNA reads TGTGCCAGCAGCCAAGCGGAGAATCTCGACTACGAGCAGTACTTC. This gives the protein CASSQAENLDYEQYF.

This clonotype was detected many times. The chain carries TRBV7-2 and TRBJ2-2; TRBD1 aligns across 10 bases. CDR1 and CDR2 (germline): SGHTA, FQGNSA. The CDR3 is made up of 16 amino acids. V lost 5 bases, J lost 5 bases, and 8 bases stayed unmatched. The CDR3 reads CASSTRQGASTGELFF. As DNA, the CDR3 is TGTGCCAGCAGCACCAGACAGGGGGCGAGTACCGGGGAGCTGTTTTTT.

The rearrangement links TRBV5-4 to TRBJ2-2; no clear D gene. This CDR3 comprises 14 residues. In germline, CDR1 is SGHNT, CDR2 YYREEE (reference sequence). V shed 0 bases and J shed 6 bases, with 9 bases lying between them. The CDR3 region is CASSLDPKSGELFF. For the CDR3, the DNA is TGTGCCAGCAGCTTGGACCCCAAATCCGGGGAGCTGTTTTTT. Complete variable domain (other parts from reference TRBV5-4 and TRBJ2-2): ETGVTQSPTHLIKTRGQQVTLRCSSQSGHNTVSWYQQALGQGPQFIFQYYREEENGRGNFPPRFSGLQFPNYSSELNVNALELDDSALYLCASSLDPKSGELFFGEGSRLTVL.

This chain connects TRBV20-1 to TRBJ2-7; possible D gene TRBD1, 6 bases. Germline CDR1 and CDR2: DFQATT and SNEGSKA (reference sequence). The V and J ends lost 6 bases and 7 bases respectively, with 16 bases between them. The CDR3 extends over 12 amino acids. The CDR3 protein is CSAQGPGEEQYF. The DNA for the CDR3 is TGCAGTGCCCAGGGGCCCGGAGAGGAGCAGTACTTC.

This clonotype was found a few times. This chain links TRBV5-5 with TRBJ2-3; D is perhaps TRBD2 (6 bases). Germline V lookup: CDR1 SGHKS, CDR2 YYEKEE (reference sequence). CDR3 size: 14 residues. Trimming cost V 5 bases and J 1 base, with 11 bases left between them. As DNA, the CDR3 is TGTGCCAGCAGGACGGAGGGTGGCACAGATACGCAGTATTTT. The encoded protein is CASRTEGGTDTQYF.

The chain joins TRBV20-1 to TRBJ2-7; 9 bases are a match to TRBD1. V dropped 5 bases and J dropped 7; count of bases not matched to a gene: 9. CDR1 DFQATT and CDR2 SNEGSKA come from the germline V gene (reference sequence). The CDR3 loop spans 13 amino acids. In DNA form, the CDR3 reads TGCAGTGCTGGCACCGGACAGGGGTGGGAGCAGTACTTC. Amino acids: CSAGTGQGWEQYF.

This clonotype was detected a few times. V and J are TRBV18 and TRBJ2-5; D perhaps matches TRBD2 (5 bases). The CDR3 spans 13 residues. Looked up from germline, CDR1 is KGHSH and CDR2 is LQKENI. V lost 5 bases to trimming and J lost 2 bases, with 9 bases between them. The CDR3 is CASSEEVQETQYF. The DNA for the CDR3 is TGTGCCAGCTCAGAGGAGGTTCAAGAGACCCAGTACTTC.

This clonotype was seen at least ten times. The V call is TRBV5-5, the J call TRBJ2-3; D uncertain. Germline V gene lookup returns CDR1 SGHKS and CDR2 YYEKEE (reference sequence). Trimming removed 0 bases at V and 4 bases at J, with 9 bases between. The CDR3 covers 14 residues. CDR3 in amino acids: CASSLVRAADTQYF. The CDR3 DNA reads as TGTGCCAGCAGCTTGGTTAGGGCAGCAGATACGCAGTATTTT.

On this clonotype: A read error is possible here, since a much larger clone lies one base away. The chain uses TRBV9 and TRBJ2-2; D is possibly TRBD1 (7 bases). Germline V gene data show CDR1 as SGDLS and CDR2 as YYNGEE. The CDR3 has 13 amino acids. CDR3 amino acids: CASREGATVELFF. CDR3 in DNA: TGTGCCAGCAGGGAGGGGGCCACCGTGGAGCTGTTTTTT.

The gene calls are TRBV11-1 and TRBJ2-3; 9 bases are a match to TRBD2. The CDR3 contains 15 residues. Germline values: CDR1 SGHAT, CDR2 FQDESV (reference sequence). Trimming cost V 5 bases and J 7 bases; bases outside gene matches: 10. This CDR3 is CASSEIAGVGNTQYF. CDR3 bases: TGTGCCAGCAGCGAAATAGCGGGAGTGGGGAATACGCAGTATTTT. Full variable domain (outside the CDR3, taken from reference TRBV11-1 and TRBJ2-3): EAEVAQSPRYKITEKSQAVAFWCDPISGHATLYWYRQILGQGPELLVQFQDESVVDDSQLPKDRFSAERLKGVDSTLKIQPAELGDSAMYLCASSEIAGVGNTQYFGPGTRLTVL.

This clonotype appeared once. This may arise from a read error, as a much more abundant clone is one base away. V usage is TRBV10-3 and J usage is TRBJ2-3; 7 bases line up with TRBD2. The CDR3 has 16 residues. Germline CDR1 ENHRY, CDR2 SYGVKD. V shed 5 bases and J 1 base; nucleotides not matched to a gene: 9. The CDR3 nucleotides read TGTGCCATCAGTCGGACTAGAGCGATCGGCACAGATACGCAGTATTTT. Amino acids: CAISRTRAIGTDTQYF.